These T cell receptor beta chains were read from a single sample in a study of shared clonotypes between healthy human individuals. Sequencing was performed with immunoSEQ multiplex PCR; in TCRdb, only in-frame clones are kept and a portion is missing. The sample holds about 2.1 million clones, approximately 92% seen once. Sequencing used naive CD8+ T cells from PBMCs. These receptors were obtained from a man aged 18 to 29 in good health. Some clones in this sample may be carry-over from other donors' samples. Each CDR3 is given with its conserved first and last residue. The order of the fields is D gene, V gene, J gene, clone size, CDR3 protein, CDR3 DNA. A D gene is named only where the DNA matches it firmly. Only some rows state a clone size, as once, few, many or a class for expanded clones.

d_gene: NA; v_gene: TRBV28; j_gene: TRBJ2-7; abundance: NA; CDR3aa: CASSLQFPLQYF; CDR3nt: TGTGCCAGCAGTCTCCAATTTCCTTTGCAGTACTTC
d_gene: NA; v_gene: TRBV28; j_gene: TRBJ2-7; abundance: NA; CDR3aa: CASSLETRDRKSYEQYF; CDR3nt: TGTGCCAGCAGTTTGGAGACTAGAGACCGGAAATCCTACGAGCAGTACTTC
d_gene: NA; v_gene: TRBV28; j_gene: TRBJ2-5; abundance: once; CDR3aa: CASSPQGLSETQYF; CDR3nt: TGTGCCAGCAGTCCTCAGGGGCTGAGTGAGACCCAGTACTTC
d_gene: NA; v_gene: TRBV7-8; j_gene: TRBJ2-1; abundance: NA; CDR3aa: CASSLLGRVSSYNEQFF; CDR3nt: TGTGCCAGCAGCTTACTTGGAAGGGTGAGCTCCTACAATGAGCAGTTCTTC
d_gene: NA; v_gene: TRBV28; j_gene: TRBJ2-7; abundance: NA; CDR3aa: CASSFGTRSYEQYF; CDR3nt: TGTGCCAGCAGTTTTGGGACCCGCTCCTACGAGCAGTACTTC
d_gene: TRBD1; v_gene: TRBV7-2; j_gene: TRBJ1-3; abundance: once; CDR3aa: CASSVTGGSGNTIYF; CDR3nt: TGTGCCAGCAGCGTAACAGGGGGCTCTGGAAACACCATATATTTT
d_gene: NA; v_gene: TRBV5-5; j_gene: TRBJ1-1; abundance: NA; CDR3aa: CASSLGQFMNTEAFF; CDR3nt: TGTGCCAGCAGCTTGGGACAGTTCATGAACACTGAAGCTTTCTTT
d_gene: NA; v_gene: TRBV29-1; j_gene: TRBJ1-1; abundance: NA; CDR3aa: CSVESRGWNTEAFF; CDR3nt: TGCAGCGTTGAAAGCAGGGGTTGGAACACTGAAGCTTTCTTT
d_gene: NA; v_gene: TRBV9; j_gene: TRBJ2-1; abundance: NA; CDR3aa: CASSVVRGSYNEQFF; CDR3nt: TGTGCCAGCAGCGTAGTGAGGGGTTCCTACAATGAGCAGTTCTTC
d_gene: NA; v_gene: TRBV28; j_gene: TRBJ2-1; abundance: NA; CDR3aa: CASSLFGFRDNEQFF; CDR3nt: TGTGCCAGCAGTTTATTTGGGTTCCGGGACAATGAGCAGTTCTTC
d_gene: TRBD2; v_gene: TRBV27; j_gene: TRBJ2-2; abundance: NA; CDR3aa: CASSTTSGIIGELFF; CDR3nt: TGTGCCAGCAGCACGACTAGCGGGATAATCGGGGAGCTGTTTTTT
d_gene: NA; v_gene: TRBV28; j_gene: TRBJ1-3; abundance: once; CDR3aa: CASSLTQPGDRTGNTIYF; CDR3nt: TGTGCCAGCAGCCTTACTCAACCAGGGGATCGGACTGGAAACACCATATATTTT
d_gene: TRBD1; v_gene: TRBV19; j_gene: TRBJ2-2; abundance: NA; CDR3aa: CASSPRTGIGTGELFF; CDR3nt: TGTGCCAGTAGTCCTAGGACAGGGATCGGGACCGGGGAGCTGTTTTTT
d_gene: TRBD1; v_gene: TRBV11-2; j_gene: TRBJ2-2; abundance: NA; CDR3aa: CASSRGQGESQELFF; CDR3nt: TGTGCCAGCAGCAGGGGCCAGGGGGAGTCCCAGGAGCTGTTTTTT
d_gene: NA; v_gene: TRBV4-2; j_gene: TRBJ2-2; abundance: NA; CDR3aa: CASSQAVGELFF; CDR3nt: TGTGCCAGCAGCCAAGCAGTCGGGGAGCTGTTTTTT
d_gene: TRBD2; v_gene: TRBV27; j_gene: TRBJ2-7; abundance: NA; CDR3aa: CASSPGTSGYYEQYF; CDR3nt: TGTGCCAGCAGTCCCGGGACTAGCGGTTACTACGAGCAGTACTTC
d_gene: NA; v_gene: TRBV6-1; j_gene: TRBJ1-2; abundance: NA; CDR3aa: CASSESIRIDYGYTF; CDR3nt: TGTGCCAGCAGTGAGTCGATTCGGATCGACTATGGCTACACCTTC
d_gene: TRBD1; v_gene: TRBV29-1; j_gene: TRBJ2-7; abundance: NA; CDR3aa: CSVAWRYGQGSYEQYF; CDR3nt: TGCAGCGTTGCTTGGCGGTACGGACAGGGCTCCTACGAGCAGTACTTC
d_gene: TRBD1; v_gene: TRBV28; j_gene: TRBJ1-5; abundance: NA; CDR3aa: CASDRDSNQPQHF; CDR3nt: TGTGCCAGCGACAGGGACAGCAATCAGCCCCAGCATTTT
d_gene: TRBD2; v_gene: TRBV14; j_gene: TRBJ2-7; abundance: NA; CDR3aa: CASSHSRLAGGPYEQYF; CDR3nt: TGTGCCAGCAGCCACTCTCGACTAGCGGGAGGGCCCTACGAGCAGTACTTC
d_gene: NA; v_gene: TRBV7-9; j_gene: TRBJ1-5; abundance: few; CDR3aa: CASSKYNQPQHF; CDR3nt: TGTGCCAGCAGCAAGTATAATCAGCCCCAGCATTTT
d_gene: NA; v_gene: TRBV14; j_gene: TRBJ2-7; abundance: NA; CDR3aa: CASSQVGHEQYF; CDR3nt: TGTGCCAGCAGCCAAGTGGGTCACGAGCAGTACTTC
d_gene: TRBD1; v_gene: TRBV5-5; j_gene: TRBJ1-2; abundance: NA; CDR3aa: CASSFDRVYFYGYTF; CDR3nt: TGTGCCAGCAGCTTCGACAGGGTCTATTTCTATGGCTACACCTTC
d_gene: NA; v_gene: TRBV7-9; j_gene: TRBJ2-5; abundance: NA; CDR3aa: CASSLERETQYF; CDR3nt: TGTGCCAGCAGCTTAGAACGGGAGACCCAGTACTTC
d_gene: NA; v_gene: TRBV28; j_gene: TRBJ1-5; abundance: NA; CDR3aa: CASSSQRNQPQHF; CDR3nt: TGTGCCAGCAGCTCACAGCGCAATCAGCCCCAGCATTTT
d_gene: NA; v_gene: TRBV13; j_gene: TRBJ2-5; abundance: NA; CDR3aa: CASSSIGQEEGETQYF; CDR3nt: TGTGCCAGCAGCTCGATCGGACAGGAGGAGGGGGAGACCCAGTACTTC
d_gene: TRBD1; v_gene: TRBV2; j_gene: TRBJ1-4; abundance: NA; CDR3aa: CASSEARDRGEKLFF; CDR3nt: TGTGCCAGCAGTGAAGCGCGGGACAGGGGCGAAAAACTGTTTTTT
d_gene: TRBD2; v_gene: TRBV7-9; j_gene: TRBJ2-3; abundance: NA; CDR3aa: CASSLTSGSTDTQYF; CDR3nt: TGTGCCAGCAGCTTAACTAGCGGGAGCACAGATACGCAGTATTTT
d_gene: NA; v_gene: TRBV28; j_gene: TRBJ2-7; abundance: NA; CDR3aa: CASSLMPDEQYF; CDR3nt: TGTGCCAGCAGCTTAATGCCGGACGAGCAGTACTTC
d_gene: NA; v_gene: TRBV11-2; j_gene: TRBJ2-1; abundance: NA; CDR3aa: CASSLASLNEQFF; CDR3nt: TGTGCCAGCAGCTTAGCTTCCCTCAATGAGCAGTTCTTC
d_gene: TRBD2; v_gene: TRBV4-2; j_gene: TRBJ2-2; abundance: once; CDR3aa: CASSPVLTGGGTGELFF; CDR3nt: TGTGCCAGCAGTCCAGTCCTGACGGGAGGAGGTACCGGGGAGCTGTTTTTT
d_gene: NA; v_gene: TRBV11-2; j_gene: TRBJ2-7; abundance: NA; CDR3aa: CASSQWMGWEQYF; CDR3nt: TGTGCCAGCAGCCAGTGGATGGGCTGGGAGCAGTACTTC
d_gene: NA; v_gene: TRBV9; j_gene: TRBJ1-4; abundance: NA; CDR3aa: CASSPGHKEKLFF; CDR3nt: TGTGCCAGCAGCCCCGGACATAAGGAAAAACTGTTTTTT
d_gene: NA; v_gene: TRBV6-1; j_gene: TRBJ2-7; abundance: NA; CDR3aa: CASSLTAGLNYEQYF; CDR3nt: TGTGCCAGCAGCCTAACGGCGGGCCTGAATTACGAGCAGTACTTC
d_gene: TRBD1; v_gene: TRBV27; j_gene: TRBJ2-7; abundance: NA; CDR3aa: CASSVMTGFSYEQYF; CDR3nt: TGTGCCAGCAGTGTTATGACAGGGTTCTCCTACGAGCAGTACTTC
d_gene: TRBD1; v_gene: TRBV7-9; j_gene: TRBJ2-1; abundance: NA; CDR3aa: CASGTGWDREQFF; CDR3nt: TGTGCCTCCGGGACAGGGTGGGATAGGGAGCAGTTCTTC
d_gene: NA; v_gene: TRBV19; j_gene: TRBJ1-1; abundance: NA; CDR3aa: CASSIAIGPTNTEAFF; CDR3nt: TGTGCCAGTAGTATAGCCATCGGGCCTACGAACACTGAAGCTTTCTTT
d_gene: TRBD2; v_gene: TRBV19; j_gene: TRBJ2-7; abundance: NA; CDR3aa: CASSFSGNPSYEQYF; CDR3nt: TGTGCCAGTAGTTTTAGCGGGAACCCCTCCTACGAGCAGTACTTC
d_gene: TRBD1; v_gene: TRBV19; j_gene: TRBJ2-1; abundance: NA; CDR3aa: CASSFRTGGPTYNEQFF; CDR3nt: TGTGCCAGTAGTTTTCGGACAGGGGGCCCCACCTACAATGAGCAGTTCTTC
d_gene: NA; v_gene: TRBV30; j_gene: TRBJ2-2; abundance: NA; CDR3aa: CAWNPAVGELFF; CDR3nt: TGTGCCTGGAATCCGGCGGTTGGGGAGCTGTTTTTT
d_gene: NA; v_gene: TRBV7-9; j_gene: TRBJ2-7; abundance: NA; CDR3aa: CASSPPRFYEQYF; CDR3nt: TGTGCCAGCAGCCCCCCGAGGTTCTACGAGCAGTACTTC
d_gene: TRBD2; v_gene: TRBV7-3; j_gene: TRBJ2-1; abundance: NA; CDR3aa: CASSFLRGRRHEQFF; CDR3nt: TGTGCCAGCAGCTTTCTACGCGGGAGGCGCCATGAGCAGTTCTTC
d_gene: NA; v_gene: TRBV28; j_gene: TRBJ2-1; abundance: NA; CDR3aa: CASKARVYEQFF; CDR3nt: TGTGCCAGCAAGGCCCGAGTGTATGAGCAGTTCTTC
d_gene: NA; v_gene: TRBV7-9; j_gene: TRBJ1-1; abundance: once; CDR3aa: CASSLVRPGRGTEAFF; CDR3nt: TGTGCCAGCAGCTTAGTTCGCCCCGGGAGAGGAACTGAAGCTTTCTTT
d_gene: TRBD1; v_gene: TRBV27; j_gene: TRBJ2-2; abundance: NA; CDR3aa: CASSLWTGGTGELFF; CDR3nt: TGTGCCAGCAGTTTATGGACAGGGGGGACCGGGGAGCTGTTTTTT